This T cell receptor (beta chain) was sequenced during a study of early T cells in non-severe SARS-CoV-2 infection. Using its own MiXCR run on the 5' RACE reads, TCRdb lists one record per CDR3 protein. The sample holds over 85,000 distinct CDR3 sequences, approximately 16% seen once. The CDR3 has 13 residues. From germline, CDR1 is LNHDA and CDR2 SQIVND (reference sequence). V lost 9 bases to trimming and J lost 6 bases; unmatched junction nucleotides: 5. This clonotype has a handful of counts. The chain links TRBV19 to TRBJ2-1; TRBD2 matches 10 bases. The receptor's source is an adult who was a healthcare worker with PCR-confirmed SARS-CoV-2 infection or an uninfected control (not recorded which). Specimen: whole blood. This chain's CDR3 is CASLAGDPNEQFF. CDR3 DNA: TGTGCCAGCCTAGCGGGAGATCCCAATGAGCAGTTCTTC.